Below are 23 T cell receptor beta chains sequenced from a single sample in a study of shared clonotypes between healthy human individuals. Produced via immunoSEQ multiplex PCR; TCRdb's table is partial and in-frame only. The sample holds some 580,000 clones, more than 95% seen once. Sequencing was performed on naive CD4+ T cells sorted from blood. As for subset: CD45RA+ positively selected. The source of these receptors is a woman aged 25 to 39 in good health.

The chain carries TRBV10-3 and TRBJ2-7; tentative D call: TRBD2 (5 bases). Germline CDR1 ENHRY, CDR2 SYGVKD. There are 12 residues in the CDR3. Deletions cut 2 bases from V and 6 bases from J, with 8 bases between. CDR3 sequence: CAISEEGLEQYF. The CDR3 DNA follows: TGTGCCATCAGTGAGGAGGGTCTCGAGCAGTACTTC.

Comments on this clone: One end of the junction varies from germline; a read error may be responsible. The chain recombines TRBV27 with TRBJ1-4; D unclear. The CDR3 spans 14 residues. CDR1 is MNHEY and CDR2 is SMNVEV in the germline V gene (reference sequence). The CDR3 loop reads CASSSFGSNEKVFF. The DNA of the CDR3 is TGTGCCAGCAGCTCCTTTGGGAGTAATGAAAAAGTGTTTTTT.

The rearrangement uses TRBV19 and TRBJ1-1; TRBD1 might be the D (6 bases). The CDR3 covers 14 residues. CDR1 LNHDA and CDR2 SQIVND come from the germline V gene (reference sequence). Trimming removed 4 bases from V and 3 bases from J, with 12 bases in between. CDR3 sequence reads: CASSNSGQYTEAFF. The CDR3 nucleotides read TGTGCCAGTAGTAACAGTGGACAGTACACTGAAGCTTTCTTT.

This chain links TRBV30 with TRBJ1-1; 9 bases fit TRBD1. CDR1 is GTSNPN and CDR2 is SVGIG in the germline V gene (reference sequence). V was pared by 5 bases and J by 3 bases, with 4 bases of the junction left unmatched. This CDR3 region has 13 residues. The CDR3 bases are TGTGCCTGGGTGAGGGACAGGGACACTGAAGCTTTCTTT. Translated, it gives CAWVRDRDTEAFF. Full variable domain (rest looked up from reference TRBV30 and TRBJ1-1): SQTIHQWPATLVQPVGSPLSLECTVEGTSNPNLYWYRQAAGRGLQLLFYSVGIGQISSEVPQNLSASRPQDRQFILSSKKLLLSDSGFYLCAWVRDRDTEAFFGQGTRLTVV.

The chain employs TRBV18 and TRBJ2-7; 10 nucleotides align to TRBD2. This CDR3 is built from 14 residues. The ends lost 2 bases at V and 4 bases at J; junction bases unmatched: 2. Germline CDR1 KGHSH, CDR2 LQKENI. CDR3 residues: CASSPGLAAYEQYF. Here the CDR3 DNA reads TGTGCCAGCTCACCAGGACTAGCGGCGTACGAGCAGTACTTC.

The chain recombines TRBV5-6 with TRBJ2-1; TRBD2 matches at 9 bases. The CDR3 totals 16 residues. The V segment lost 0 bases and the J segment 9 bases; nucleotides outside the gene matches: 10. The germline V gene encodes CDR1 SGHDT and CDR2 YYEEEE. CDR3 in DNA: TGTGCCAGCAGCTTGGCCCCGCGGGAGGGCCTCGGTGAGCAGTTCTTC. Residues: CASSLAPREGLGEQFF.

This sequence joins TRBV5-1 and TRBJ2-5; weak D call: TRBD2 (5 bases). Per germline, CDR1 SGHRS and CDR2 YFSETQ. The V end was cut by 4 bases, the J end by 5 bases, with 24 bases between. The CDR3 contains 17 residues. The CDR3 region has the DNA TGCGCCAGCAGCCGCGCGGAGGCTCTAGCTGGGGTTGAGACCCAGTACTTC. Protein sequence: CASSRAEALAGVETQYF.

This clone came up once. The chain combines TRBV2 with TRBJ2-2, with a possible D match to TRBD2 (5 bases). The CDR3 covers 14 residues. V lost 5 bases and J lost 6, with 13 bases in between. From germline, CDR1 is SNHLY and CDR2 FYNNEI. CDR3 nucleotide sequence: TGTGCCAGCAGTTCCGGGAATCGCGCCGGGGAGCTGTTTTTT. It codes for CASSSGNRAGELFF.

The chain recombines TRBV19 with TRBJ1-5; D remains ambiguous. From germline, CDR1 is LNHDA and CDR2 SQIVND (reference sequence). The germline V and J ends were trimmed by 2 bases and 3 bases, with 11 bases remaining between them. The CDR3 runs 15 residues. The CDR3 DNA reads TGTGCCAGTAGTATACTCAGTCTAATCAATCAGCCCCAGCATTTT. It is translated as CASSILSLINQPQHF.

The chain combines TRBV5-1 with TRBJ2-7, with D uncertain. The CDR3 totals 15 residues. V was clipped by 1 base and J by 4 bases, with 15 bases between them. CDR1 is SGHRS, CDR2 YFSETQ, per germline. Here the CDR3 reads CASSLSHLGGYEQYF. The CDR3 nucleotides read TGCGCCAGCAGCTTGTCCCATCTAGGTGGGTACGAGCAGTACTTC.

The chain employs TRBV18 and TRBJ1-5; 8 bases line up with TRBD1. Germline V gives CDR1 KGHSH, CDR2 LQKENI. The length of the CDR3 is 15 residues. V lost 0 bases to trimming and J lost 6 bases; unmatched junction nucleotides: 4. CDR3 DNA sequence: TGTGCCAGCTCACCACCGACTGGGACAGGTCAGCCCCAGCATTTT. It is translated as CASSPPTGTGQPQHF.

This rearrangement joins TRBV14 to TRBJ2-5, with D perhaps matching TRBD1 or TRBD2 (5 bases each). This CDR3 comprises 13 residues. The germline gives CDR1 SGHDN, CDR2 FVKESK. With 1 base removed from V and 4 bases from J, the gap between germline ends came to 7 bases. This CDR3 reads CASSQGGRETQYF. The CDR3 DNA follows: TGTGCCAGCAGCCAAGGGGGACGAGAGACCCAGTACTTC.

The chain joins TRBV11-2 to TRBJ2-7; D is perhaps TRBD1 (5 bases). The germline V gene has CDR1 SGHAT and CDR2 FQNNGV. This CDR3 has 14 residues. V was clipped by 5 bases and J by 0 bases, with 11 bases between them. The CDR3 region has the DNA TGTGCCAGCAGCGATCAGACAGACTCCTACGAGCAGTACTTC. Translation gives CASSDQTDSYEQYF.

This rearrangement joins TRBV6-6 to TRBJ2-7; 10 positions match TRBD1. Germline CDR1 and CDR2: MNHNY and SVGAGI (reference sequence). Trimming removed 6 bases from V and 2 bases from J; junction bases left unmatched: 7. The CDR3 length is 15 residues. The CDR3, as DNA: TGTGCCAGCAGGTCGGGACAGGGGTATCCCTACGAGCAGTACTTC. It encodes CASRSGQGYPYEQYF.

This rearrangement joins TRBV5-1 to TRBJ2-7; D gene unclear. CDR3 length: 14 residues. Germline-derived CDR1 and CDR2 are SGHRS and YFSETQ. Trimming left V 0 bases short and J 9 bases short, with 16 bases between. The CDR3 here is CASSLEAGPLGQYF. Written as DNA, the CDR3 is TGCGCCAGCAGCTTGGAGGCAGGCCCCTTGGGGCAGTACTTC.

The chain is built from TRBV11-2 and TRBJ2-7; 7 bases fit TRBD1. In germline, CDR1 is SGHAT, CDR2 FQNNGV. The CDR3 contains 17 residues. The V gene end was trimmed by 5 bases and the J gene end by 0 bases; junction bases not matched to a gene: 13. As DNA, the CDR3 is TGTGCCAGCAGCCCCCTGGCCGGGACAGCTTCCTCCTACGAGCAGTACTTC. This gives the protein CASSPLAGTASSYEQYF.

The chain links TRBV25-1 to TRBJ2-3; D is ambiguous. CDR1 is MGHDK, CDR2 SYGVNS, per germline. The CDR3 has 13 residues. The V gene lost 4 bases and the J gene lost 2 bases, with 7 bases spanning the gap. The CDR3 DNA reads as TGTGCCAGCAGTGCTGACTCCACAGATACGCAGTATTTT. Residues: CASSADSTDTQYF. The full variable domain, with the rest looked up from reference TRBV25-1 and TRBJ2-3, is EADIYQTPRYLVIGTGKKITLECSQTMGHDKMYWYQQDPGMELHLIHYSYGVNSTEKGDLSSESTVSRIRTEHFPLTLESARPSHTSQYLCASSADSTDTQYFGPGTRLTVL.

In DNA, the CDR3 is TGTGCCAGCAGCGGACAGGGAGTCCGTCCTGAAGCTTTCTTT. Its translation: CASSGQGVRPEAFF. This chain joins TRBV2 and TRBJ1-1; 8 nucleotides line up with TRBD1. This CDR3 is 14 amino acids long. J lost 6 bases, V lost 6 bases, and 9 bases had no gene match. Per the germline V gene, CDR1 is SNHLY and CDR2 is FYNNEI.

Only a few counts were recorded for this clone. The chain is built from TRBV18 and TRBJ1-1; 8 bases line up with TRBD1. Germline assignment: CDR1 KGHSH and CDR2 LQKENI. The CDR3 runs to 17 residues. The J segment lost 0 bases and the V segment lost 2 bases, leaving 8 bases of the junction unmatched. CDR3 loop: CASSPSRTGRMNTEAFF. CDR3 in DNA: TGTGCCAGCTCACCATCCAGGACAGGGCGCATGAACACTGAAGCTTTCTTT.

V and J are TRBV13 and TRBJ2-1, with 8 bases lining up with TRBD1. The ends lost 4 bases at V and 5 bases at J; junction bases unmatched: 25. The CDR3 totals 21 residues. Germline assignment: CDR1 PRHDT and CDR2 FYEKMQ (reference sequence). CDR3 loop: CASSSRKEDREKTPENNEQFF. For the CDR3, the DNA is TGTGCCAGCAGCTCTAGGAAGGAGGACAGGGAAAAAACCCCCGAGAACAATGAGCAGTTCTTC.

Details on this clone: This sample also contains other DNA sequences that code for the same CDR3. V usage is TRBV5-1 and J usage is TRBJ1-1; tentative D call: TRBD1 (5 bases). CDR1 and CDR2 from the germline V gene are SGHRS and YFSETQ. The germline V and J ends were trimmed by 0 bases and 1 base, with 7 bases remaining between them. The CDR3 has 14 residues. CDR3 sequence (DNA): TGCGCCAGCAGCTTGGTAACAGGGAACACTGAAGCTTTCTTT. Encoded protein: CASSLVTGNTEAFF.

In DNA form, the CDR3 reads TGTGCCTGGAGTCCAACCGACGGAGAAGCTTTCTTT. Translation: CAWSPTDGEAFF. The chain combines TRBV30 with TRBJ1-1; D is unresolved. Germline CDR1 reads GTSNPN; CDR2 reads SVGIG (reference sequence). Between the trimmed V and J ends, which lost 2 bases and 8 bases, there was a span of 12 bases. CDR3 length equals 12 residues.

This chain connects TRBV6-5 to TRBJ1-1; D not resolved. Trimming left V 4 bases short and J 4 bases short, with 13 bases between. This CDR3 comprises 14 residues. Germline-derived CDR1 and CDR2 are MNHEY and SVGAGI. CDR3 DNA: TGTGCCAGCAGTTCGCTCCGCCTTGGCACTGAAGCTTTCTTT. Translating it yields CASSSLRLGTEAFF.